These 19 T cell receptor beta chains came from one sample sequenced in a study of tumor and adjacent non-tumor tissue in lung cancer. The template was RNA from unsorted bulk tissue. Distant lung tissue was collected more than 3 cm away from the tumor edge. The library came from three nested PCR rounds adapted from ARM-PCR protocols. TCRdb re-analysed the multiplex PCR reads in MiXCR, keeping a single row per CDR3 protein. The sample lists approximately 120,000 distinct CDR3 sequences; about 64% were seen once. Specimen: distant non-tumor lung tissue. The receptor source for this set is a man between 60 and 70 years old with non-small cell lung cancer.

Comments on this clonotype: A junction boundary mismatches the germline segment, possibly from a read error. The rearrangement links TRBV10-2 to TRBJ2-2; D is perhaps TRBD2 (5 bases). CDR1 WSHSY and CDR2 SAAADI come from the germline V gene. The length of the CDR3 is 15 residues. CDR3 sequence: CASSAGSENTGELFF. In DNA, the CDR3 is TGCGCCAGCAGTGCGGGGTCGGAGAACACCGGAGAGCTGTTTTTT.

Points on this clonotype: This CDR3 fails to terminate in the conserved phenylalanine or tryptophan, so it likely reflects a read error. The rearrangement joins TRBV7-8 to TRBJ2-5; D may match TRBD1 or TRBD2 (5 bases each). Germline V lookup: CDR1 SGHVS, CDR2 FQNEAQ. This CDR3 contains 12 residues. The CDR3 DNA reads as TGTACCAGCCACTCAGGGACAGAGACCCAGTACCTC. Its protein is CTSHSGTETQYL.

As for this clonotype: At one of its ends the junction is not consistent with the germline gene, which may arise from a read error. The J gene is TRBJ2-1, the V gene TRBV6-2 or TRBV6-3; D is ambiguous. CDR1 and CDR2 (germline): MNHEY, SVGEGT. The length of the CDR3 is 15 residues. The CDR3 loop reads CAGRPDGSSYNEQFF. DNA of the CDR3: TGTGCCGGCAGACCCGACGGTAGCTCCTACAACGAGCAGTTCTTC.

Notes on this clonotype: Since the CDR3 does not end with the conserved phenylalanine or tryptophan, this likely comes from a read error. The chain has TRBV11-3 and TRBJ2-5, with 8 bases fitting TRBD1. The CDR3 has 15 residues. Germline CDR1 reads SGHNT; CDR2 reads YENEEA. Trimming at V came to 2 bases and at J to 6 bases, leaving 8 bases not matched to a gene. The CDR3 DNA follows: TGTGCCAGCAGCTTAAGGGCGGACAGGGTGAAGACCCAGTACTGC. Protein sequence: CASSLRADRVKTQYC.

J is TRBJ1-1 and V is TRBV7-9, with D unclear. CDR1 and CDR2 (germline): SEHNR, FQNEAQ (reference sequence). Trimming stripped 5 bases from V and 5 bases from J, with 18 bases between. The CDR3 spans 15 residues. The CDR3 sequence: CASSPTAGKNTEAFF. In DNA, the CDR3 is TGTGCCAGCAGCCCAACGGCTGGGAAAAATACTGAAGCTTTCTTT.

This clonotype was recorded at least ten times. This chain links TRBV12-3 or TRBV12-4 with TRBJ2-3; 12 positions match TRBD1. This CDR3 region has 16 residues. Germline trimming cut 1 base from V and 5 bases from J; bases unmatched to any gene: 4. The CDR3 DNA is TGTGCCAGCAGTTTAGGTGGGACAGGGGGCAAAGATACGCAGTATTTT. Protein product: CASSLGGTGGKDTQYF.

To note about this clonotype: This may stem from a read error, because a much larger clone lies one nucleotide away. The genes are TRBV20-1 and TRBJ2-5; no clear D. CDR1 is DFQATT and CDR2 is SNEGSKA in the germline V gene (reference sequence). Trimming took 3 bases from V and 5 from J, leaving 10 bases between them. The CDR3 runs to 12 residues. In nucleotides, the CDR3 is TGCAGTGCTAGGGGCGCCCGGGAGACCCAGTACTTC. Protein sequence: CSARGARETQYF.

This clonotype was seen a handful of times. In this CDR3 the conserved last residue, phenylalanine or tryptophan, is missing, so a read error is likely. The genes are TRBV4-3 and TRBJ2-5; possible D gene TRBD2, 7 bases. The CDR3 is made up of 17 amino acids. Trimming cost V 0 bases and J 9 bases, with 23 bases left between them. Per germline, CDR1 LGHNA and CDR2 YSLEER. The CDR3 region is CASSQDMRAGAYSAQYL. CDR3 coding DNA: TGCGCCAGCAGCCAAGACATGCGGGCGGGGGCCTACTCGGCCCAGTACCTC.

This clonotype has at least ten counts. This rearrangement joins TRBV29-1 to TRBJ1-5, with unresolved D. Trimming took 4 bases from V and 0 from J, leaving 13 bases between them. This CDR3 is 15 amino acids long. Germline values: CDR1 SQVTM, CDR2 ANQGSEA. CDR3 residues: CSVGWDTNSNQPQHF. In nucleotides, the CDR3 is TGCAGCGTTGGGTGGGATACCAATAGCAATCAGCCCCAGCATTTT.

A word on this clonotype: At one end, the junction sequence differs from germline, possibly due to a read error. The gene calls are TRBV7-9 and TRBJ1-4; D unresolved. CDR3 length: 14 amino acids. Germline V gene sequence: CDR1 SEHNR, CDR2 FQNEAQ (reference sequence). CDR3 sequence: CACSLVGTNEKLFF. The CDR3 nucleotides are TGTGCCTGCAGCTTAGTAGGTACTAATGAAAAACTGTTTTTT.

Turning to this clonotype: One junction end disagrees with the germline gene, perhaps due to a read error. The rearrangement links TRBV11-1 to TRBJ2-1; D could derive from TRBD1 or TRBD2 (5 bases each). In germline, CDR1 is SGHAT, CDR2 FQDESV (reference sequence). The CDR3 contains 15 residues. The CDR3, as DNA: TGTGCCAGCAATCTTGCGGGTCCCTTGGACAATGAACAGTTCTTC. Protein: CASNLAGPLDNEQFF. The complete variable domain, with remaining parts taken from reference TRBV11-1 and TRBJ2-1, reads EAEVAQSPRYKITEKSQAVAFWCDPISGHATLYWYRQILGQGPELLVQFQDESVVDDSQLPKDRFSAERLKGVDSTLKIQPAELGDSAMYLCASNLAGPLDNEQFFGPGTRLTVL.

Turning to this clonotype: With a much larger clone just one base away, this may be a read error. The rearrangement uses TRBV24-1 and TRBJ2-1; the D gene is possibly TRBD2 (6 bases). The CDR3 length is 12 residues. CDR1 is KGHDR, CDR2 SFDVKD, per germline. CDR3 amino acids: CATAGLANEKFF. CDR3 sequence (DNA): TGTGCCACCGCGGGACTGGCCAATGAGAAGTTCTTC.

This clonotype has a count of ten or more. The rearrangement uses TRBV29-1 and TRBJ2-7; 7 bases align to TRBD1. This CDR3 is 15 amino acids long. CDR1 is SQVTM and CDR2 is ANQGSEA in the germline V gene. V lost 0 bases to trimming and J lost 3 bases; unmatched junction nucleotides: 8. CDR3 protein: CSVEDRRQGIYEQYF. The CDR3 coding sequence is TGCAGCGTTGAAGATCGGCGACAGGGTATCTACGAGCAGTACTTC.

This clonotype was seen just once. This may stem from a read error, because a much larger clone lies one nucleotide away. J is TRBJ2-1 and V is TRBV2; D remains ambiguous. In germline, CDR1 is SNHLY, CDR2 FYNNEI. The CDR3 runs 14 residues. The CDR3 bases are TGTGTCAGCAGACAAACGGGTTACTACAATGAGCAGTTCTTC. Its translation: CVSRQTGYYNEQFF.

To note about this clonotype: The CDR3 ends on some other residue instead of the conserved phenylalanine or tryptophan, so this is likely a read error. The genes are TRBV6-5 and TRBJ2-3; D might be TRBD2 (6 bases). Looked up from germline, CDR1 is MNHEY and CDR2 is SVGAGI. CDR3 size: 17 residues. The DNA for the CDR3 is TGTGCCAACAGTTCCTTCACGGGAGAGGGAGGAGCAGATACGCAGTATTCT. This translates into CANSSFTGEGGADTQYS.

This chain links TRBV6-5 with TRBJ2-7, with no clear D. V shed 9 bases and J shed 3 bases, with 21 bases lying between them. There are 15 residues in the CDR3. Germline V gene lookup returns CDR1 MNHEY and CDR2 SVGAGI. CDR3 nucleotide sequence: TGTGCCAGTCCCCCCCGGTGGTGCCCGATCTACGAGCAGTACTTC. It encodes CASPPRWCPIYEQYF.

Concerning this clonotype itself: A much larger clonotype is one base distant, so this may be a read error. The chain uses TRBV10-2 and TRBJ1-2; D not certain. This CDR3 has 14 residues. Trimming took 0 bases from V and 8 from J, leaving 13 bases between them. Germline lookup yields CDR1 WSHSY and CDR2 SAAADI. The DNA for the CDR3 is TGCGCCAGCAGTGAGTCAGCCGGCTTGGGAGGCTACACCTTC. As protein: CASSESAGLGGYTF.

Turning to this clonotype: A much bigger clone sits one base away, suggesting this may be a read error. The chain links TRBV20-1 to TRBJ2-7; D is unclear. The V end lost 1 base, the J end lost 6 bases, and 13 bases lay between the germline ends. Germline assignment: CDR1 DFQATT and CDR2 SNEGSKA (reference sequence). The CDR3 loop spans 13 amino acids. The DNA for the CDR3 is TGCAGTGCTAGAGGGAAAGTCGGAACCGAGCAGTACTTC. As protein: CSARGKVGTEQYF.

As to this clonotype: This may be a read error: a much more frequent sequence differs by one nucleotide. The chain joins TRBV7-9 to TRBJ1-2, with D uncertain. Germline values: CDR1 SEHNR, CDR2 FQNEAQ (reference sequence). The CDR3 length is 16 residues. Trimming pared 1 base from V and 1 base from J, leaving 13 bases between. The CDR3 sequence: CASSLVQSSVNYGYTF. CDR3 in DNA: TGTGCCAGCAGCTTAGTCCAGTCATCTGTTAACTATGGCTACACCTTC.